Listed below are T cell receptor beta chains from one sample, sequenced in a study of tumor-infiltrating lymphocytes in primary liver carcinoma. MiXCR, run by TCRdb on the multiplex PCR reads, gives a single entry per CDR3 protein. This table holds roughly 180,000 distinct CDR3 sequences, less than 65% found once. Material: peripheral blood. The receptors come from a man aged 35 to 55 with primary liver carcinoma and hepatitis B virus infection. The CDR3 runs from the conserved cysteine through the conserved F or W. Fields, in order: V gene, D gene, clone size, J gene, CDR3 protein, CDR3 DNA. D genes are given only for firm matches. Part of the rows lack a size; the others show once, few, many or a class for expanded clones.

>TRBV6-6|.|.|TRBJ1-1
CASSLGIEAFF
TGTGCCAGCAGCCTTGGTATTGAAGCTTTCTTT
>TRBV29-1|TRBD2|few|TRBJ2-1
CSVEDGRDGRDEQFF
TGCAGCGTTGAAGATGGGAGGGATGGTAGGGATGAGCAGTTCTTC
>TRBV28|TRBD2|few|TRBJ2-1
CASRGAGSFRGQFF
TGTGCCAGCAGAGGAGCGGGGAGCTTTCGGGGGCAGTTCTTC
>TRBV14|.|.|TRBJ1-2
CASSLEEYDYGYTF
TGTGCCAGCAGCCTCGAGGAGTACGACTATGGCTACACCTTC
>TRBV6-5|.|.|TRBJ2-3
CASRLIGERTDTQYF
TGTGCCTCCAGGCTAATAGGGGAAAGAACAGATACGCAGTATTTT
>TRBV6-5|.|.|TRBJ1-1
CASSPWTEDTETFF
TGTGCCAGCAGTCCGTGGACAGAGGACACTGAAACTTTCTTT
>TRBV29-1|TRBD2|.|TRBJ2-1
CSVVDSGRPSSYNEQFF
TGCAGCGTTGTAGATAGCGGGAGGCCCAGCTCCTACAATGAGCAGTTCTTC
>TRBV6-1|.|few|TRBJ1-2
CASSRGGGTNYGYTF
TGTGCCAGCAGTCGCGGCGGAGGGACTAACTATGGCTACACCTTC
>TRBV12-3/TRBV12-4|.|.|TRBJ2-1
CASSFLADNKQFF
TGTGCCAGCAGTTTCCTAGCCGACAATAAGCAGTTCTTC
>TRBV29-1|.|.|TRBJ2-5
CSATPGGIAETQYF
TGCAGCGCTACCCCCGGGGGAATAGCAGAGACCCAGTACTTC
>TRBV29-1|.|.|TRBJ2-1
CRVSPYNEQFF
TGCAGGGTTTCGCCCTACAATGAGCAGTTCTTC
>TRBV6-1|.|.|TRBJ2-7
CASSLLPNEQYF
TGTGCCAGCAGTCTACTTCCTAATGAGCAGTACTTC
>TRBV11-2|.|.|TRBJ1-2
CAIRRDGTRYGYTF
TGTGCCATCAGACGGGACGGGACACGCTATGGCTACACCTTT
>TRBV11-2|TRBD1|many|TRBJ1-6
CASSSGQGHSPLHF
TGTGCCAGCAGCTCGGGACAGGGGCATTCACCCCTCCACTTT
>TRBV4-3|TRBD1|.|TRBJ2-2
CASSLYHWTGGYTGVLFF
TGCGCCAGCAGCCTATATCATTGGACAGGGGGGTACACCGGGGTGTTGTTTTTT
>TRBV6-5|.|.|TRBJ1-5
CVSSYSRGINQPQHF
TGTGTCAGCAGTTACTCGAGGGGGATCAATCAGCCCCAGCATTTT
>TRBV11-3|TRBD1|many|TRBJ2-5
CASSQGQETQYF
TGTGCCAGTTCACAGGGGCAAGAGACCCAGTACTTC
>TRBV4-1|.|many|TRBJ2-5
CASRSEREETQYF
TGCGCCAGCAGAAGTGAGCGGGAAGAGACCCAGTACTTC
>TRBV4-2|.|.|TRBJ2-7
CASSPGGGGHYEQYF
TGTGCCAGCAGCCCGGGTGGGGGGGGCCACTACGAGCAGTACTTC
>TRBV29-1|.|few|TRBJ1-2
CSVDTRRYGYTF
TGCAGCGTTGATACCAGGCGCTATGGCTACACCTTC
>TRBV5-6|.|.|TRBJ1-5
CASSFDNQPQHF
TGTGCCAGCAGCTTTGATAATCAGCCCCAGCATTTT
>TRBV11-2|.|.|TRBJ2-1
CASSRPEGSSFSEQFF
TGTGCCAGCAGCCGACCCGAGGGTAGCTCCTTCAGTGAGCAGTTCTTC
>TRBV6-5|.|.|TRBJ2-1
CASSYSKLGGVGDEQFF
TGTGCCAGCAGTTACTCGAAGCTAGGGGGAGTTGGTGATGAGCAGTTCTTC
>TRBV20-1|.|.|TRBJ2-1
CSALRERNEQFF
TGCAGTGCTCTCCGGGAGAGGAATGAGCAGTTCTTC
>TRBV29-1|.|many|TRBJ2-7
CSVEARGAEQYF
TGCAGCGTTGAAGCTCGGGGCGCCGAGCAGTACTTC
>TRBV29-1|.|many|TRBJ2-5
CSVEGGRAQETQYF
TGCAGCGTTGAAGGCGGACGCGCCCAAGAGACCCAGTACTTC
>TRBV24-1|.|.|TRBJ2-7
CATSDSGYPYEQYF
TGTGCCACCAGTGACAGCGGGTATCCCTACGAGCAGTACTTC
>TRBV28|.|.|TRBJ2-3
CASSLGAGGGDTQYF
TGTGCCAGCAGTTTAGGAGCAGGGGGAGGAGATACGCAGTATTTT
>TRBV6-6|.|.|TRBJ2-1
CASSHSGGGAGGANEQFF
TGTGCCAGCAGTCACTCGGGGGGAGGGGCAGGGGGGGCCAATGAGCAGTTCTTC
>TRBV6-5|TRBD1|few|TRBJ1-2
CASSYSRDREGYTF
TGTGCCAGCAGTTACTCGCGGGACAGGGAAGGCTACACCTTC
>TRBV6-5|TRBD2|few|TRBJ2-5
CASSFAGGETQYF
TGTGCCAGCAGTTTTGCGGGGGGTGAGACCCAGTACTTC
>TRBV6-5|TRBD1|few|TRBJ1-2
CASRSPTGENGYTF
TGTGCCAGCAGAAGCCCGACAGGGGAGAATGGCTACACCTTC
>TRBV5-6|.|.|TRBJ2-7
CASSPPGRMREQYF
TGTGCCAGCAGCCCTCCGGGCAGGATGCGGGAGCAGTACTTC
>TRBV28|TRBD2|.|TRBJ2-5
CASSPRTSGSTHYF
TGTGCCAGCAGTCCCCGGACTAGCGGGTCGACCCACTACTTC
>TRBV5-1|.|.|TRBJ2-2
CASSLALVAAEPAGELFF
TGCGCCAGCAGCTTGGCCCTCGTGGCCGCAGAACCCGCCGGGGAGCTGTTTTTT
>TRBV29-1|.|few|TRBJ1-2
CSVEDQGSTPYNYGYTF
TGCAGCGTTGAAGATCAAGGATCCACGCCTTATAACTATGGCTACACCTTC
>TRBV6-2/TRBV6-3|.|.|TRBJ2-7
CASSQPTEASGEQYF
TGTGCCAGCAGTCAGCCGACGGAAGCAAGTGGCGAGCAGTACTTC
>TRBV4-1|.|.|TRBJ1-5
CASSQDGQFNQPQHF
TGCGCCAGCAGCCAAGATGGCCAGTTCAATCAGCCCCAGCATTTT
>TRBV11-1|TRBD2|.|TRBJ2-5
CTSSFRPGGETQYF
TGTACCAGCAGCTTCAGGCCGGGAGGCGAGACCCAGTACTTC
>TRBV29-1|TRBD2|.|TRBJ2-6
CSVEDPSLPLAGFSGANVLTF
TGCAGCGTTGAAGATCCTTCACTCCCACTAGCGGGGTTCTCTGGGGCCAACGTCCTGACTTTC
>TRBV12-3/TRBV12-4|TRBD1|.|TRBJ1-1
CASRMDQGQSGAFF
TGTGCCAGCAGAATGGATCAGGGACAGTCAGGAGCTTTCTTT
>TRBV11-2|.|medium-sized|TRBJ2-5
CASSLEERAQYF
TGTGCCAGCAGCTTAGAGGAAAGGGCCCAGTACTTC
>TRBV11-2|.|.|TRBJ2-3
CASSAEVEGDLNSTDTQYF
TGTGCCAGTAGCGCAGAAGTTGAGGGGGACCTGAATAGCACAGATACGCAGTATTTT
>TRBV2|TRBD2|once|TRBJ2-2
CVSSLTSGYTGELFF
TGTGTCAGCAGCCTGACTAGCGGATACACCGGGGAGCTGTTTTTT
>TRBV6-1|TRBD1|few|TRBJ2-7
CASSGQGDEQYF
TGTGCCAGCAGCGGACAGGGGGACGAGCAGTACTTC
>TRBV29-1|TRBD1|few|TRBJ1-4
CSVEDSDRGNEKLFF
TGCAGCGTTGAAGACTCCGACAGGGGAAATGAAAAACTGTTTTTT
>TRBV6-1|TRBD2|.|TRBJ2-5
CASSQTGGSQETQYF
TGTGCCAGCAGTCAAACGGGAGGTTCCCAAGAGACCCAGTACTTC
>TRBV11-2|TRBD2|.|TRBJ2-2
CASSLDRGGGNTEELFF
TGTGCCAGCAGCTTAGATCGGGGCGGGGGGAACACCGAGGAGCTGTTTTTT
>TRBV7-9|TRBD1|many|TRBJ2-1
CASSDRGGNDEQFF
TGTGCCAGCAGCGACAGGGGGGGTAACGATGAGCAGTTCTTC
>TRBV6-6|.|.|TRBJ2-5
CASSTGVGPQETQYF
TGTGCCAGCAGTACGGGGGTAGGGCCCCAAGAGACCCAGTACTTC